This TCR beta chain was recorded in a study of T cell changes during pregnancy in multiple sclerosis. Only in-frame clones appear in the TCRdb table, and some are missing; sequencing was by immunoSEQ multiplex PCR. The data show about 47,000 clones, 85% to 90% seen once. V dropped 4 bases and J dropped 3 bases, with 10 bases sitting between them. CDR1 is SGHDN and CDR2 is FVKESK in the germline V gene. CDR3 length: 13 amino acids. The specimen was CD8+ T cells from peripheral blood mononuclear cells, collected in the second trimester of pregnancy. This chain uses TRBV14 with TRBJ2-7; TRBD2 might be the D (6 bases). This receptor was taken from a female donor with multiple sclerosis, enrolled in a pregnancy study. The CDR3 here is CASSLGGLYEQYF. The CDR3 bases are TGTGCCAGCAGCCTGGGGGGACTCTACGAGCAGTACTTC.